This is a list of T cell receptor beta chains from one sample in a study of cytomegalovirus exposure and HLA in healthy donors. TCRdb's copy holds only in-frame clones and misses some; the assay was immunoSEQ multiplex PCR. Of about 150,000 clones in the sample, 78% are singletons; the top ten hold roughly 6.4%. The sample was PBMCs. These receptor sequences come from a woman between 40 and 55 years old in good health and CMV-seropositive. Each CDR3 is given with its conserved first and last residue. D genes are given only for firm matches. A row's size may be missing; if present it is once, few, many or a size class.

CDR3: CASSLYRGVHEQYF
DNA: TGTGCCAGCAGTCTCTACAGGGGAGTCCACGAGCAGTACTTC
V: TRBV6-5
size: -
J: TRBJ2-7
D: TRBD1

CDR3: CASSVNRGEQYF
DNA: TGTGCCAGCAGTGTAAACAGGGGCGAGCAGTACTTC
V: TRBV6-4
size: -
J: TRBJ2-7
D: TRBD1

CDR3: CASSSRVSNQPQHF
DNA: TGTGCCAGCAGTTCTCGGGTTAGCAATCAGCCCCAGCATTTT
V: TRBV28
size: few
J: TRBJ1-5
D: -

CDR3: CASSLDRRGRQYF
DNA: TGTGCCAGCAGCTTAGATCGACGAGGCCGGCAGTACTTC
V: TRBV13
size: -
J: TRBJ2-5
D: -

CDR3: CASSLSPGQGDYGYTF
DNA: TGCGCCAGCAGCTTGAGCCCCGGACAGGGGGACTATGGCTACACCTTC
V: TRBV5-1
size: -
J: TRBJ1-2
D: TRBD1

CDR3: CASSVDGGAYEQYF
DNA: TGTGCCAGCAGCGTTGACGGGGGGGCCTACGAGCAGTACTTC
V: TRBV9
size: once
J: TRBJ2-7
D: TRBD2

CDR3: CASSLGQNTGELFF
DNA: TGTGCCAGCAGTCTGGGACAGAACACCGGGGAGCTGTTTTTT
V: TRBV28
size: -
J: TRBJ2-2
D: -

CDR3: CASSQGLGAGGLGGELFF
DNA: TGCGCCAGCAGCCAAGGGCTGGGAGCGGGGGGGCTCGGCGGGGAGCTGTTTTTT
V: TRBV4-1
size: -
J: TRBJ2-2
D: TRBD2

CDR3: CASSPNGGNTEAFF
DNA: TGTGCCAGTTCCCCCAACGGGGGGAACACTGAAGCTTTCTTT
V: TRBV19
size: -
J: TRBJ1-1
D: -

CDR3: CASSVAMNTEAFF
DNA: TGTGCCAGCAGCGTAGCAATGAACACTGAAGCTTTCTTT
V: TRBV9
size: -
J: TRBJ1-1
D: -

CDR3: CASSKTSRVYNEQFF
DNA: TGTGCCAGCAGCAAGACTAGCCGCGTTTACAATGAGCAGTTCTTC
V: TRBV27
size: -
J: TRBJ2-1
D: TRBD2

CDR3: CASNGFTEAFF
DNA: TGTGCCTCTAACGGGTTCACTGAAGCTTTCTTT
V: TRBV7-9
size: -
J: TRBJ1-1
D: -

CDR3: CSVGGLAGYNEQFF
DNA: TGCAGCGTTGGTGGACTAGCGGGATACAATGAGCAGTTCTTC
V: TRBV29-1
size: -
J: TRBJ2-1
D: TRBD2

CDR3: CASSPIFTGSGAPEQFF
DNA: TGCGCCAGCAGCCCCATCTTTACAGGTAGCGGGGCTCCTGAGCAGTTCTTC
V: TRBV4-1
size: -
J: TRBJ2-1
D: TRBD2

CDR3: CAISELGDTEAFF
DNA: TGTGCCATCAGTGAATTAGGGGACACTGAAGCTTTCTTT
V: TRBV10-3
size: -
J: TRBJ1-1
D: -

CDR3: CASSQVLGGRAGTEAFF
DNA: TGTGCCAGCAGCCAAGTTCTAGGTGGGCGGGCAGGCACTGAAGCTTTCTTT
V: TRBV14
size: -
J: TRBJ1-1
D: -

CDR3: CATGGQDALNTGELFF
DNA: TGTGCCACCGGAGGACAGGACGCCTTGAACACCGGGGAGCTGTTTTTT
V: TRBV10-3
size: -
J: TRBJ2-2
D: TRBD1

CDR3: CASSIAGTGNTEAFF
DNA: TGTGCCAGCAGTATCGCCGGGACAGGGAACACTGAAGCTTTCTTT
V: TRBV6-1
size: -
J: TRBJ1-1
D: TRBD1

CDR3: CASSVTPGDYYGYTF
DNA: TGCGCCAGCAGCGTAACTCCAGGGGATTACTATGGCTACACCTTC
V: TRBV5-1
size: once
J: TRBJ1-2
D: -

CDR3: CASRGLATDTQYF
DNA: TGTGCCAGCAGAGGGCTAGCGACAGATACGCAGTATTTT
V: TRBV7-2
size: -
J: TRBJ2-3
D: -

CDR3: CASSEVVRGEIVAYEQYF
DNA: TGTGCCAGCAGTGAAGTGGTTAGAGGCGAGATCGTCGCCTACGAGCAGTACTTC
V: TRBV6-1
size: -
J: TRBJ2-7
D: -

CDR3: CASSSGTSGQETQYF
DNA: TGCGCCAGCAGCTCCGGGACTAGCGGGCAAGAGACCCAGTACTTC
V: TRBV5-1
size: -
J: TRBJ2-5
D: TRBD2

CDR3: CAWSQDRRNEKLFF
DNA: TGTGCCTGGAGTCAGGACAGGCGTAATGAAAAACTGTTTTTT
V: TRBV30
size: -
J: TRBJ1-4
D: TRBD1

CDR3: CARGQGAGEQYF
DNA: TGTGCCAGAGGACAGGGGGCAGGCGAGCAGTACTTC
V: TRBV2
size: -
J: TRBJ2-7
D: TRBD1

CDR3: CASSVAGSKLVYF
DNA: TGTGCCAGCAGTGTCGCCGGGTCTAAGTTGGTATATTTT
V: TRBV25-1
size: -
J: TRBJ1-3
D: -

CDR3: CASRDGQLYSNQPQHF
DNA: TGCGCCAGCAGAGATGGACAGCTTTATAGCAATCAGCCCCAGCATTTT
V: TRBV10-2
size: -
J: TRBJ1-5
D: -

CDR3: CASSQFGNEQYF
DNA: TGCGCCAGCAGCCAATTCGGGAACGAGCAGTACTTC
V: TRBV4-3
size: -
J: TRBJ2-7
D: -

CDR3: CASSLRGSPGEQFF
DNA: TGTGCCAGCAGCTTGCGCGGGAGTCCAGGGGAGCAGTTCTTC
V: TRBV5-4
size: -
J: TRBJ2-1
D: TRBD2

CDR3: CASSLGDSGGISYEQYF
DNA: TGTGCCAGCAGCTTAGGGGATAGCGGGGGGATTTCCTACGAGCAGTACTTC
V: TRBV7-9
size: -
J: TRBJ2-7
D: TRBD2

CDR3: CASSPRQGRNTEAFF
DNA: TGTGCCAGCAGCCCCAGACAGGGGCGAAACACTGAAGCTTTCTTT
V: TRBV7-9
size: -
J: TRBJ1-1
D: TRBD1

CDR3: CASKLLASGRNEQFF
DNA: TGTGCCAGCAAGCTCTTGGCTAGCGGCCGCAATGAGCAGTTCTTC
V: TRBV2
size: -
J: TRBJ2-1
D: TRBD2

CDR3: CASSGGAGETQYF
DNA: TGTGCCAGCAGCGGGGGGGCAGGGGAGACCCAGTACTTC
V: TRBV7-2
size: -
J: TRBJ2-5
D: -

CDR3: CASGRDWNTEAFF
DNA: TGTGCCAGCGGTAGGGACTGGAACACTGAAGCTTTCTTT
V: TRBV6-1
size: -
J: TRBJ1-1
D: -

CDR3: CARLRGGYTF
DNA: TGTGCCAGGCTCAGGGGCGGCTACACCTTC
V: TRBV7-8
size: -
J: TRBJ1-2
D: -

CDR3: CASSPGTGGRSPLHF
DNA: TGTGCCAGCAGTCCCGGGACAGGGGGCCGCTCACCCCTCCACTTT
V: TRBV27
size: few
J: TRBJ1-6
D: TRBD1

CDR3: CASSPGGSSYNEQFF
DNA: TGTGCCAGCAGCCCGGGGGGGAGCTCCTACAATGAGCAGTTCTTC
V: TRBV4-2
size: -
J: TRBJ2-1
D: TRBD2

CDR3: CASSATGTPKETQYF
DNA: TGTGCCAGCAGTGCTACCGGGACACCGAAAGAGACCCAGTACTTC
V: TRBV6-6
size: -
J: TRBJ2-5
D: -

CDR3: CASSVAPTGSGANVLTF
DNA: TGTGCCAGCAGCGTAGCCCCGACAGGGTCTGGGGCCAACGTCCTGACTTTC
V: TRBV9
size: -
J: TRBJ2-6
D: TRBD1

CDR3: CASRLSYNEQFF
DNA: TGCGCCAGCCGACTCAGTTACAATGAGCAGTTCTTC
V: TRBV5-1
size: once
J: TRBJ2-1
D: -

CDR3: CASSESPSSYEQYF
DNA: TGTGCCAGCAGTGAATCGCCGAGCTCCTACGAGCAGTACTTC
V: TRBV2
size: -
J: TRBJ2-7
D: -

CDR3: CASSYLGQGNTEAFF
DNA: TGTGCCAGCAGTTACCTGGGACAGGGGAACACTGAAGCTTTCTTT
V: TRBV6-5
size: -
J: TRBJ1-1
D: TRBD1

CDR3: CASSPSQGAPGANVLTF
DNA: TGTGCCAGCAGTCCATCACAGGGGGCGCCAGGGGCCAACGTCCTGACTTTC
V: TRBV28
size: -
J: TRBJ2-6
D: TRBD1

CDR3: CSSSLPSGGASNEQFF
DNA: TGTTCCAGCAGCTTACCTAGCGGGGGGGCTTCCAATGAGCAGTTCTTC
V: TRBV7-9
size: -
J: TRBJ2-1
D: TRBD2

CDR3: CASSRGGWRDGAPQHF
DNA: TGTGCCAGTAGTAGGGGGGGTTGGAGGGACGGTGCGCCCCAGCATTTT
V: TRBV19
size: few
J: TRBJ1-5
D: -

CDR3: CASSADSAAYGYTF
DNA: TGTGCCAGCAGCGCCGACAGTGCCGCCTATGGCTACACCTTC
V: TRBV9
size: -
J: TRBJ1-2
D: -

CDR3: CASSPRGGDTDTQYF
DNA: TGTGCCAGCAGCCCCCGCGGGGGTGACACAGATACGCAGTATTTT
V: TRBV9
size: few
J: TRBJ2-3
D: TRBD2

CDR3: CASSIDGQRNQPQHF
DNA: TGTGCCAGTAGTATAGATGGACAGCGCAATCAGCCCCAGCATTTT
V: TRBV19
size: -
J: TRBJ1-5
D: -

CDR3: CASSVDYRQETQYF
DNA: TGTGCCAGCAGCGTAGATTACAGACAAGAGACCCAGTACTTC
V: TRBV9
size: -
J: TRBJ2-5
D: -

CDR3: CASSALGTPLTGELFF
DNA: TGTGCCAGCAGTGCACTCGGGACTCCCCTCACCGGGGAGCTGTTTTTT
V: TRBV9
size: -
J: TRBJ2-2
D: -

CDR3: CASSNSWNTGELFF
DNA: TGTGCCAGCAGCAACAGCTGGAACACCGGGGAGCTGTTTTTT
V: TRBV6-5
size: -
J: TRBJ2-2
D: -

CDR3: CASSVRGAPGNEQFF
DNA: TGTGCCAGCAGCGTACGGGGGGCTCCGGGGAATGAGCAGTTCTTC
V: TRBV9
size: once
J: TRBJ2-1
D: -

CDR3: CASSQAVGGPRNQPQHF
DNA: TGCGCCAGCAGCCAAGCGGTAGGAGGGCCCCGCAATCAGCCCCAGCATTTT
V: TRBV4-1
size: once
J: TRBJ1-5
D: -

CDR3: CASRTSDTAYNEQFF
DNA: TGCGCCAGCCGAACCTCGGACACGGCATACAATGAGCAGTTCTTC
V: TRBV5-1
size: -
J: TRBJ2-1
D: -

CDR3: CASSYSNQAEKLFF
DNA: TGTGCCAGCAGTTACTCGAATCAGGCGGAAAAACTGTTTTTT
V: TRBV6-5
size: -
J: TRBJ1-4
D: -

CDR3: CASSSRAGMNTEAFF
DNA: TGTGCCAGCAGCTCGAGGGCCGGAATGAACACTGAAGCTTTCTTT
V: TRBV7-9
size: -
J: TRBJ1-1
D: -

CDR3: CAWSPQGAEQYF
DNA: TGTGCCTGGAGTCCACAGGGAGCCGAGCAGTACTTC
V: TRBV30
size: -
J: TRBJ2-7
D: -